These 9 T cell receptor beta chains share one sample of origin, sequenced in a study of human T cells and chemical hapten exposure. TCRdb fed the RACE reads into MiXCR, producing one record per CDR3 protein. The sample carries tens of thousands of distinct CDR3 sequences, 8% to 10% recorded once. Time point defined: pre-sensitization, week 0. Described treatment: therapeutic diphenylcyclopropenone sensitization with weekly scalp DPC. The sequencing here drew on whole blood, taken in connection with sensitization to the hapten diphenylcyclopropenone (DPC). These TCRs come from a woman aged 40 to 50 with alopecia areata. Some clones in this sample may be carry-over from other donors' samples.

This chain uses TRBV21-1 with TRBJ2-1; the table's D call of TRBD1 was not tested on the DNA. TRBV21-1 is a documented pseudogene. The CDR3 has 16 residues. The CDR3 here is CASSKATVQGANEQFF. CDR3 DNA: TGTGCCAGCAGCAAAGCTACTGTCCAGGGGGCCAATGAGCAGTTCTTC.

This clonotype was seen at least ten times. The J gene is TRBJ1-5, the V gene TRBV6-2 or TRBV6-3; 10 bases align to TRBD1. With V trimmed by 6 bases and J by 4 bases, 9 bases remained unmatched. CDR3 length equals 16 residues. Germline V gene data show CDR1 as MNHEY and CDR2 as SVGEGT. CDR3 protein: CASRPTRTGGNQPQHF. In DNA, the CDR3 is TGTGCCAGCAGACCAACGCGGACAGGGGGGAATCAGCCCCAGCATTTT.

This clonotype was seen at least ten times. This chain links TRBV7-9 with TRBJ1-3; D is unclear. CDR3 length: 15 amino acids. CDR1 and CDR2 from the germline V gene are SEHNR and FQNEAQ (reference sequence). Trimming took off 5 bases at V and 2 bases at J, with 13 bases between the two ends. The DNA of the CDR3 is TGTGCCAGCAGCCAACTTGGAGGGACTGGAAACACCATATATTTT. It yields the protein CASSQLGGTGNTIYF. The full variable domain, with the rest looked up from reference TRBV7-9 and TRBJ1-3, is DTGVSQNPRHKITKRGQNVTFRCDPISEHNRLYWYRQTLGQGPEFLTYFQNEAQLEKSRLLSDRFSAERPKGSFSTLEIQRTEQGDSAMYLCASSQLGGTGNTIYFGEGSWLTVV.

The chain recombines TRBV7-2 with TRBJ2-7; tentative D call: TRBD1 (6 bases). Germline V lookup: CDR1 SGHTA, CDR2 FQGNSA. CDR3 length: 15 residues. V lost 3 bases, J lost 1 base, and 13 bases lay in between. The CDR3 loop is CASSFSRGLSYEQYF. The CDR3, as DNA: TGTGCCAGCAGCTTTTCCAGGGGCTTATCCTACGAGCAGTACTTC.

This clonotype was seen more than once but under ten times. The V gene is TRBV4-3, the J gene TRBJ2-1; possibly TRBD2 for D (5 bases). Deletions cut 4 bases from V and 0 bases from J, with 16 bases between. Germline V CDR1 and CDR2: LGHNA, YSLEER. The CDR3 is 17 amino acids. In DNA, the CDR3 is TGCGCCAGCAGCCCCACCGGGGTCCATCCCTCCTACAATGAGCAGTTCTTC. Amino acids: CASSPTGVHPSYNEQFF.

This clonotype appeared a few times. The chain combines TRBV6-6 with TRBJ2-3; 9 bases are shared with TRBD2. The V and J ends lost 7 bases and 5 bases, in that order; junction bases with no gene match: 7. Germline CDR1 is MNHNY and CDR2 is SVGAGI (reference sequence). The CDR3 is made up of 14 amino acids. As DNA, the CDR3 is TGTGCCAGCAAACTTAGCGGGGGAGGAGATACGCAGTATTTT. Translated: CASKLSGGGDTQYF.

This clonotype showed up many times. The V gene is TRBV18, the J gene TRBJ2-3; a possible D gene is TRBD1 (5 bases). Germline values: CDR1 KGHSH, CDR2 LQKENI. The V end lost 3 bases, the J end lost 1 base, and 17 bases lay between the germline ends. This CDR3 spans 17 amino acids. The CDR3 reads CASSPLNSRAGTDTQYF. In DNA, the CDR3 is TGTGCCAGCTCACCCCTGAACAGCAGGGCTGGCACAGATACGCAGTATTTT. Combining the CDR3 with reference TRBV18 and TRBJ2-3 gives the whole variable domain NAGVMQNPRHLVRRRGQEARLRCSPMKGHSHVYWYRQLPEEGLKFMVYLQKENIIDESGMPKERFSAEFPKEGPSILRIQQVVRGDSAAYFCASSPLNSRAGTDTQYFGPGTRLTVL.

Regarding this clonotype: A much larger clone lies a single base off, so this may be a read error. The chain links TRBV5-1 to TRBJ1-2; unclear D gene. V lost 2 bases and J 6 bases, leaving 14 bases between the germline ends. Germline-derived CDR1 and CDR2 are SGHRS and YFSETQ. The CDR3 is 14 amino acids. The CDR3 bases are TGCGCCAGCAGCTTACGGGGAAGGCGGGATGGCTACACCTTC. Protein: CASSLRGRRDGYTF.

This clonotype was detected ten times or more. The chain links TRBV14 to TRBJ1-2; D gene ambiguous. The V end was cut by 6 bases, the J end by 7 bases, with 15 bases between. This CDR3 has 13 residues. CDR1 and CDR2 from the germline V gene are SGHDN and FVKESK. CDR3 residues: CASRDPLEVGYTF. CDR3 nucleotides: TGTGCCAGCAGGGACCCTCTGGAAGTTGGCTACACCTTC.